This TCR beta chain came from a study of T cells in Graves' hyperthyroidism and ophthalmopathy. RNA transcripts provided the source from which TCR beta CDR3 regions were amplified. The HTBI primer set drove a first-round RT-PCR of the TCR CDR3. TCRdb re-derived calls from the multiplex PCR reads in MiXCR, one entry per CDR3 protein. This table has around 540,000 distinct CDR3 sequences, roughly 46% appearing once. Germline V gene lookup returns CDR1 SGHVS and CDR2 FQNEAQ. CDR3 size: 17 residues. Trimming cost V 6 bases and J 0 bases, with 15 bases left between them. This clonotype was observed a handful of times. Its cognate antigen is unknown. Study outcomes and limitations: Most thyroid clonotypes with frequency above 0.001 were detected in blood.

The chain carries TRBV7-8 and TRBJ1-6; D gene unclear. What was sequenced was peripheral blood or thyroid tissue (not recorded which). This TCR derives from a woman aged 18 to 35 with Graves' hyperthyroidism. CDR3 region: CASSLGFMSSYNSPLHF. The CDR3 DNA sequence: TGTGCCAGCAGTTTGGGTTTCATGAGCTCCTATAATTCACCCCTCCACTTT.